What follows are 23 T cell receptor beta chains derived from one specimen sequenced in a study of siplizumab effects on memory and regulatory T cells. Sequencing was performed with immunoSEQ multiplex PCR; in TCRdb, only in-frame clones are kept and a portion is missing. Seen here are about 63,000 clones, around four fifths observed once, and the top ten hold roughly 3.8%. Sequencing was performed on memory CD4+ T cells sorted from blood. Every receptor here comes from a human donor in good health.

The chain combines TRBV5-1 with TRBJ2-7; TRBD1 matches at 10 bases. Germline CDR1 reads SGHRS; CDR2 reads YFSETQ. V shed 4 bases and J 5 bases; nucleotides not matched to a gene: 21. CDR3 length: 19 residues. The CDR3 DNA reads TGCGCCAGCAGCCCTGATGGGTCCGAGACAGGGGGCCATCGGGACGAGCAGTACTTC. Its translation is CASSPDGSETGGHRDEQYF.

In its sample, this clone was seen once. The CDR3 is CASSLNGLYNEQFF. CDR3 DNA sequence: TGTGCCAGCAGCTTAAACGGGCTATACAATGAGCAGTTCTTC. This chain connects TRBV11-3 to TRBJ2-1; D gene ambiguous. Germline V CDR1 and CDR2: SGHNT, YENEEA. V lost 2 bases to trimming and J lost 4 bases, with 9 bases between them. The CDR3 totals 14 residues.

The chain couples TRBV6-6 to TRBJ1-1; tentative D call: TRBD1 (5 bases). This CDR3 spans 14 amino acids. Trimming shortened V by 6 bases and J by 5 bases, and 16 bases separated the two germline ends. Germline V lookup: CDR1 MNHNY, CDR2 SVGAGI (reference sequence). CDR3 DNA sequence: TGTGCCAGCAGGGGACCCAGGGTTGAGACTGAAGCTTTCTTT. Translated: CASRGPRVETEAFF.

J is TRBJ1-2 and V is TRBV7-2, with TRBD1 identical over 9 bases. From germline, CDR1 is SGHTA and CDR2 FQGNSA. Germline trimming cut 8 bases from V and 2 bases from J; bases unmatched to any gene: 6. This CDR3 region has 14 residues. The CDR3 here is CASDGDRGNYGYTF. In DNA form, the CDR3 reads TGTGCCAGCGACGGAGACAGGGGGAACTATGGCTACACCTTC.

V usage is TRBV28 and J usage is TRBJ2-5; 8 positions match TRBD2. The CDR3 sequence is 16 residues long. Losses at the gene ends were 5 bases for V and 5 bases for J; bases not matched to a gene: 13. Germline V gene data show CDR1 as MDHEN and CDR2 as SYDVKM. CDR3 protein: CASSEVRKRGIETQYF. The CDR3 coding sequence is TGTGCCAGCAGTGAAGTCCGGAAGCGGGGGATTGAGACCCAGTACTTC.

Concerning this clone: The same CDR3 is also encoded by other DNA sequences in this sample. The chain links TRBV6-5 to TRBJ1-1; a possible D gene is TRBD1 (6 bases). Trimming removed 6 bases from V and 2 bases from J, with 13 bases in between. In germline, CDR1 is MNHEY, CDR2 SVGAGI. The length of the CDR3 is 14 residues. The CDR3 DNA reads TGTGCCAGCAGGCCGGGACAAACTAACACTGAAGCTTTCTTT. It translates to CASRPGQTNTEAFF.

A few counts support this clone. This chain joins TRBV5-4 and TRBJ1-2; D gene unclear. V was clipped by 0 bases and J by 4 bases, with 13 bases between them. The CDR3 sequence is 15 residues long. The germline gives CDR1 SGHNT, CDR2 YYREEE (reference sequence). The CDR3 spells CASSLDKAPLYGYTF. The CDR3 DNA sequence: TGTGCCAGCAGCTTGGATAAGGCTCCTCTCTATGGCTACACCTTC.

The chain joins TRBV28 to TRBJ2-1, with 11 bases aligning to TRBD1. CDR1 is MDHEN, CDR2 SYDVKM, per germline. The CDR3 is 15 residues long. The ends lost 6 bases at V and 9 bases at J; junction bases unmatched: 10. The CDR3 DNA is TGTGCCAGCAGCACCATAGGACAGGGGGCCGGTGAGCAGTTCTTC. Translating it yields CASSTIGQGAGEQFF.

The chain combines TRBV14 with TRBJ2-6; D possibly corresponds to TRBD1 (5 bases). Trimming removed 1 base at V and 0 bases at J, with 16 bases between. The CDR3 has 19 residues. CDR1 SGHDN and CDR2 FVKESK come from the germline V gene. CDR3 region: CASSQGAGHPFSGANVLTF. Here the CDR3 DNA reads TGTGCCAGCAGCCAAGGGGCAGGGCACCCCTTCTCTGGGGCCAACGTCCTGACTTTC.

The genes are TRBV11-2 and TRBJ2-7; 8 positions agree with TRBD1. Germline loops: CDR1 SGHAT, CDR2 FQNNGV. J was trimmed by 7 bases and V by 1 base; bases with no gene match: 3. There are 13 residues in the CDR3. CDR3 DNA sequence: TGTGCCAGCAGCTTAGGACAGGGGAGGGAGCAGTACTTC. This sequence encodes CASSLGQGREQYF.

The chain carries TRBV6-6 and TRBJ2-6; D is unresolved. CDR3 length: 15 residues. Germline CDR1 and CDR2: MNHNY and SVGAGI (reference sequence). V was cut by 5 bases and J by 2 bases, with 10 bases left in between. The CDR3 DNA reads as TGTGCCAGCAGTGGGAACCTCCCTGGGGCCAACGTCCTGACTTTC. It specifies CASSGNLPGANVLTF.

This clone was found once. The chain carries TRBV6-1 and TRBJ2-3, with D perhaps given as TRBD1 or TRBD2 (5 bases each). This CDR3 has 15 amino acids. Between the trimmed V and J ends, which lost 2 bases and 3 bases, there was a span of 12 bases. The germline V gene has CDR1 MNHNS and CDR2 SASEGT. CDR3 in amino acids: CASSEWGPRTDTQYF. CDR3 bases: TGTGCCAGCAGTGAATGGGGACCTAGGACAGATACGCAGTATTTT.

As concerns this clone: The sample has other DNA sequences that encode this CDR3 too. This chain joins TRBV7-9 and TRBJ1-5; no reliable D call. V lost 1 base to trimming and J lost 1 base, with 11 bases between them. Germline-derived CDR1 and CDR2 are SEHNR and FQNEAQ (reference sequence). The CDR3 covers 16 residues. CDR3 nucleotide sequence: TGTGCCAGCAGCTTAGGTTCGGGAAAGAGCAATCAGCCCCAGCATTTT. It codes for CASSLGSGKSNQPQHF.

The rearrangement joins TRBV27 to TRBJ2-2; 9 nucleotides align to TRBD1. This CDR3 contains 17 residues. Looked up from germline, CDR1 is MNHEY and CDR2 is SMNVEV (reference sequence). The ends lost 6 bases at V and 6 bases at J; junction bases unmatched: 14. The CDR3, as DNA: TGTGCCAGCAGGAAGGAATCAACAGGGGGCAGCCCCGGGGAGCTGTTTTTT. It yields the protein CASRKESTGGSPGELFF.

The V and J genes are TRBV5-1 and TRBJ2-1; possibly TRBD2 for D (5 bases). V was cut by 4 bases and J by 4 bases, with 12 bases left in between. Germline V CDR1 and CDR2: SGHRS, YFSETQ. CDR3 length equals 14 residues. Written as DNA, the CDR3 is TGCGCCAGCAGCGACACTAGTTTTTACAATGAGCAGTTCTTC. Protein sequence: CASSDTSFYNEQFF.

The V call is TRBV13, the J call TRBJ2-3; D is ambiguous. The V gene's germline CDR1 is PRHDT and CDR2 FYEKMQ (reference sequence). V lost 3 bases to trimming and J lost 6 bases, with 10 bases between them. This CDR3 is 13 amino acids long. CDR3 protein: CASSFFQSDTQYF. CDR3 nucleotide sequence: TGTGCCAGCAGCTTTTTCCAGTCGGATACGCAGTATTTT.

This chain connects TRBV19 to TRBJ1-5; D gene ambiguous. The CDR3 has 12 amino acids. V lost 3 bases and J lost 6, with 6 bases in between. CDR1 LNHDA and CDR2 SQIVND come from the germline V gene (reference sequence). CDR3 residues: CASSIDRQPQHF. CDR3 nucleotide sequence: TGTGCCAGTAGTATCGACCGTCAGCCCCAGCATTTT.

This clone was seen a single time. The genes are TRBV7-2 and TRBJ2-1, with 14 bases that match TRBD2. V shed 3 bases and J 9 bases; nucleotides not matched to a gene: 4. Germline V gives CDR1 SGHTA, CDR2 FQGNSA. The length of the CDR3 is 15 residues. Here the CDR3 DNA reads TGTGCCAGCAGCTTTCGACTAGCGGGAGGGTCTGAGCAGTTCTTC. Translating it yields CASSFRLAGGSEQFF.

The chain links TRBV28 to TRBJ1-3, with TRBD1 matching 7 bases. The CDR3 is made up of 17 amino acids. The junction had 12 bases not matched to a gene; V was cut back by 3 bases and J by 4 bases. CDR1 MDHEN and CDR2 SYDVKM come from the germline V gene. CDR3 DNA sequence: TGTGCCAGCAGTTTGTCTTTAGGAGGGGGCAACGGAAACACCATATATTTT. It codes for CASSLSLGGGNGNTIYF. The entire variable domain, with the rest obtained from reference TRBV28 and TRBJ1-3, is as follows: DVKVTQSSRYLVKRTGEKVFLECVQDMDHENMFWYRQDPGLGLRLIYFSYDVKMKEKGDIPEGYSVSREKKERFSLILESASTNQTSMYLCASSLSLGGGNGNTIYFGEGSWLTVV.

The chain combines TRBV2 with TRBJ2-5; D unclear. The germline V and J ends were trimmed by 7 bases and 5 bases, with 8 bases remaining between them. CDR1 and CDR2 (germline): SNHLY, FYNNEI. This CDR3 is 11 amino acids long. CDR3 in DNA: TGTGCCAGCACCGTGTCCGAGACCCAGTACTTC. Protein product: CASTVSETQYF.

This chain uses TRBV19 with TRBJ2-1, with 7 bases lining up with TRBD2. V lost 5 bases, J lost 3 bases, and 7 bases stayed unmatched. Looked up from germline, CDR1 is LNHDA and CDR2 is SQIVND (reference sequence). This CDR3 comprises 15 residues. The CDR3 spells CASSSPGLIYNEQFF. CDR3 coding DNA: TGTGCCAGTAGTTCCCCGGGACTAATCTACAATGAGCAGTTCTTC.

The chain recombines TRBV11-2 with TRBJ1-1; the match to TRBD1 covers 10 bases. In germline, CDR1 is SGHAT, CDR2 FQNNGV. The ends lost 5 bases at V and 5 bases at J; junction bases unmatched: 2. This CDR3 comprises 13 residues. The CDR3 DNA reads as TGTGCCAGCAGCGCGGACAGGGGGACTGAAGCTTTCTTT. It encodes CASSADRGTEAFF.

The chain combines TRBV7-9 with TRBJ2-3; no clear D gene. The V end was cut by 8 bases, the J end by 0 bases, with 12 bases between. This CDR3 region has 14 residues. CDR1 and CDR2 from the germline V gene are SEHNR and FQNEAQ (reference sequence). The DNA of the CDR3 is TGTGCCAGCTCACACGAACGTAGCACAGATACGCAGTATTTT. This encodes CASSHERSTDTQYF.